This T cell receptor beta chain appears in the sequencing data of a study of T cells in Graves' hyperthyroidism and ophthalmopathy. Overall study context: Staff took peripheral blood when the initial diagnosis was made, before any treatment began.

This clonotype came up a few times. As yet, its antigen is unknown. One end of the junction does not line up with germline, which may come from a read error. Study-level points and caveats: A 13 V-J model separated ophthalmopathy from stable hyperthyroidism. Onset of ophthalmopathy came a median around 6.2 months after the model predicted it.

Clinical symptoms, serum thyroxine and TRAb, thyroid ultrasound and orbital computed tomography were used for the diagnoses. Regions amplified from RNA transcripts were the TCR beta CDR3 regions. First-round RT-PCR targeting the TCR CDR3 was performed with the HTBI primer set. Each CDR3 protein is one row after TCRdb ran MiXCR on the multiplex PCR reads. The repertoire holds hundreds of thousands of distinct CDR3 sequences, 15% to 18% seen once, with 7.5% to 8% in the top ten. CDR1 DFQATT and CDR2 SNEGSKA come from the germline V gene (reference sequence). The CDR3 has 14 residues. Material for sequencing was blood. The chain couples TRBV20-1 to TRBJ1-1, with a tentative D call TRBD1 (5 bases). This sequence originates from a woman younger than 30 with Graves' hyperthyroidism. The CDR3 nucleotides read TGCAGTGCCCCCTCAGGGACCATGAACACTGATGCTTTCTTT. Translation gives CSAPSGTMNTDAFF.